The T cell receptor (beta chain) described here comes from a study of cytomegalovirus exposure and HLA in healthy donors. General study points: Presence/absence analyses supposed approximately even sequencing depth among donors.

This CDR3 is 13 amino acids long. Trimming removed 2 bases from V and 5 bases from J, with 11 bases in between. Germline CDR1 reads SGHNT; CDR2 reads YYREEE (reference sequence). By share of the sample, this clone is medium-sized. What it recognizes is unknown. The PCR made use of 60 Vbeta and 13 Jbeta primers. Profiling relied on immunoSEQ multiplex PCR, and the TCRdb table lists in-frame clones only, not all of them. The table lists almost 80,000 clones, approximately 61% of them singletons. This receptor was taken from a woman aged 45-65 years in good health and CMV-seropositive. The chain combines TRBV5-4 with TRBJ2-7; D is unclear. The specimen was PBMCs. The CDR3 nucleotides read TGTGCCAGCAGCTTTAATGCCCAGAACGAGCAGTACTTC. Translated, it gives CASSFNAQNEQYF. Full variable domain (rest looked up from reference TRBV5-4 and TRBJ2-7): ETGVTQSPTHLIKTRGQQVTLRCSSQSGHNTVSWYQQALGQGPQFIFQYYREEENGRGNFPPRFSGLQFPNYSSELNVNALELDDSALYLCASSFNAQNEQYFGPGTRLTVT.